This T cell receptor beta chain originates from a study of identical twins. Study findings and constraints: Shared out-of-frame alpha sequences (those common to twins) showed excess low generation probability. Within beta out-of-frame sequences, the excess sharing observed between twins was weaker. Cord blood's abundant beta clonotypes had fewer insertions, unlike memory repertoires.

Template switching introduced a universal primer site, and the cDNA bore unique molecular identifiers. TCRdb itself ran the 5' RACE reads through MiXCR, one entry per CDR3 protein. Of roughly 700,000 distinct CDR3 sequences detected, 8.6% appear once; the ten largest clones hold approximately 0.89%. Looked up from germline, CDR1 is SQVTM and CDR2 is ANQGSEA. The CDR3 runs to 12 residues. The germline V and J ends were trimmed by 0 bases and 14 bases, with 14 bases remaining between them. The table lists this clonotype with many counts. Its antigen remains unidentified. In addition, the sample was reused for a study of yellow fever vaccine responses in identical twins.

This TCR was recovered from a woman aged 18-29 years in good health. This sequence joins TRBV29-1 and TRBJ2-1, with a weak D call TRBD2 (5 bases). The sample comprised PBMCs. CDR3 amino acids: CSVEENSELEFF. Written as DNA, the CDR3 is TGCAGCGTTGAAGAGAATAGCGAGCTTGAGTTCTTC.